Presented here are 17 T cell receptor beta chains from one specimen sequenced in a study of naive and memory T cell subsets. Overall study findings and caveats: Especially in CD8 cells, naive repertoires contained a few larger clonotypes, possibly CD45RA-re-expressing memory cells.

No antigen has been assigned to these receptors. Both TRBC1 and TRBC2 were covered by a beta constant-region primer of two equimolar oligonucleotides. Four rounds of PCR amplified the ligated cDNA using nested alpha and beta constant-region primers plus SP2. Via MiXCR, TCRdb re-called the UMI-ligation and nested PCR reads, giving one row per CDR3 protein. The sample lists approximately 140,000 distinct CDR3 sequences, over 20% occurring once. Source material: naive CD4+ T cells from blood. All receptors come from a human donor in good health.

The chain recombines TRBV6-6 with TRBJ2-6, with D possibly TRBD1 on 5 matching bases. Germline CDR1 reads MNHNY; CDR2 reads SVGAGI (reference sequence). V lost 2 bases to trimming and J lost 1 base, with 9 bases between them. The CDR3 length is 16 residues. CDR3 loop: CASSYRAGSGANVLTF. DNA of the CDR3: TGTGCCAGCAGTTACAGGGCAGGGTCTGGGGCCAACGTCCTGACTTTC.

The table lists this clonotype with a few counts. The rearrangement joins TRBV6-5 to TRBJ2-7; D remains unclear. CDR1 is MNHEY and CDR2 is SVGAGI in the germline V gene. Deletions cut 2 bases from V and 2 bases from J, with 10 bases between. The CDR3 spans 14 residues. CDR3 in amino acids: CASSYRLTPYEQYF. The CDR3 DNA is TGTGCCAGCAGTTACCGCCTCACCCCCTACGAGCAGTACTTC.

The chain joins TRBV30 to TRBJ1-2; 7 bases agree with TRBD1. This CDR3 contains 13 residues. Germline V gene sequence: CDR1 GTSNPN, CDR2 SVGIG (reference sequence). V gave up 1 base and J gave up 2 bases; unmatched junction bases: 1. CDR3 amino acids: CAWSAGQNYGYTF. In nucleotides, the CDR3 is TGTGCCTGGAGTGCGGGACAGAACTATGGCTACACCTTC.

V usage is TRBV5-5 and J usage is TRBJ1-6; D not resolved. Looked up from germline, CDR1 is SGHKS and CDR2 is YYEKEE (reference sequence). This CDR3 comprises 14 residues. V was shortened by 4 bases and J by 7 bases, with 12 bases between the two germline ends. CDR3 in amino acids: CASSPLAENSPLHF. The DNA for the CDR3 is TGTGCCAGCAGCCCTTTGGCAGAAAATTCACCCCTCCACTTT.

On this clonotype: A read error may produce the germline difference seen at one junction end. V and J are TRBV19 and TRBJ2-5; maybe TRBD2 (5 bases). Germline assignment: CDR1 LNHDA and CDR2 SQIVND (reference sequence). CDR3 length: 16 residues. CDR3 sequence reads: CTSSTGWTANQETQYF. CDR3 coding DNA: TGTACCAGTAGCACCGGGTGGACTGCGAATCAAGAGACCCAGTACTTC.

V gene TRBV5-6 combines with J gene TRBJ2-7; D gene ambiguous. V lost 1 base and J 6 bases, leaving 11 bases between the germline ends. Germline V CDR1 and CDR2: SGHDT, YYEEEE. The CDR3 has 13 residues. In nucleotides, the CDR3 is TGTGCCAGCAGCTTGTCCCGGAGCGTCGAGCAGTACTTC. It yields the protein CASSLSRSVEQYF.

This clonotype was picked up a small number of times. The CDR3, as DNA: TGCAGCGTTGCGCGCTGGACTTACAATGAGCAGTTCTTC. Its translation is CSVARWTYNEQFF. V is TRBV29-1 and J is TRBJ2-1; D possibly corresponds to TRBD2 (5 bases). There are 13 residues in the CDR3. CDR1 is SQVTM and CDR2 is ANQGSEA in the germline V gene. The V end was cut by 4 bases, the J end by 4 bases, with 11 bases between.

The chain carries TRBV29-1 and TRBJ2-3; 7 bases align to TRBD1. This CDR3 has 14 amino acids. The V gene's germline CDR1 is SQVTM and CDR2 ANQGSEA. The V segment lost 3 bases and the J segment 7 bases; nucleotides outside the gene matches: 10. The CDR3 DNA is TGCAGCGTTGACTGGGGGACAGCCAGCTATACGCAGTATTTT. Translation gives CSVDWGTASYTQYF.

The gene calls are TRBV19 and TRBJ2-1; D could derive from TRBD1 or TRBD2 (5 bases each). V lost 6 bases and J 3 bases, leaving 12 bases between the germline ends. This CDR3 region has 14 residues. Germline CDR1 is LNHDA and CDR2 is SQIVND (reference sequence). The CDR3 protein is CASRSGQFYNEQFF. The CDR3 nucleotides are TGTGCCAGTAGATCGGGGCAGTTCTACAATGAGCAGTTCTTC. Based on the CDR3 plus reference TRBV19 and TRBJ2-1, the full variable domain is DGGITQSPKYLFRKEGQNVTLSCEQNLNHDAMYWYRQDPGQGLRLIYYSQIVNDFQKGDIAEGYSVSREKKESFPLTVTSAQKNPTAFYLCASRSGQFYNEQFFGPGTRLTVL.

The chain carries TRBV2 and TRBJ1-5, with TRBD1 matching 11 bases. Germline V gives CDR1 SNHLY, CDR2 FYNNEI. There are 16 residues in the CDR3. The J segment lost 5 bases and the V segment lost 6 bases, leaving 9 bases of the junction unmatched. The CDR3 DNA follows: TGTGCCAGCAGGCGGGACAGGGGGTTGTTCGATCAGCCCCAGCATTTT. It is translated as CASRRDRGLFDQPQHF.

This clonotype was detected only a few times. The V gene is TRBV11-3, the J gene TRBJ2-1; 8 bases agree with TRBD2. Germline CDR1 SGHNT, CDR2 YENEEA. The CDR3 consists of 15 residues. The V and J ends lost 2 bases and 2 bases, in that order; junction bases with no gene match: 2. CDR3 residues: CASSLRAGAYNEQFF. The CDR3 DNA follows: TGTGCCAGCAGCTTACGAGCGGGAGCCTACAATGAGCAGTTCTTC.

There are a few counts of this clonotype. This chain connects TRBV12-3 or TRBV12-4 to TRBJ2-1; 7 nucleotides line up with TRBD1. This CDR3 is built from 14 residues. With V trimmed by 5 bases and J by 9 bases, 10 bases remained unmatched. The CDR3 DNA reads TGTGCCAGCAGTCTCGACCCTACAGGGGCTGAGCAGTTCTTC. As protein: CASSLDPTGAEQFF.

This clonotype was observed many times. The gene calls are TRBV7-8 and TRBJ1-2, with 7 bases identical to TRBD1. The germline V gene has CDR1 SGHVS and CDR2 FQNEAQ. V was clipped by 3 bases and J by 5 bases; unmatched bases: 3. The CDR3 contains 13 residues. The CDR3 sequence is CASSFQGEYGYTF. The CDR3 bases are TGTGCCAGCAGCTTCCAGGGGGAGTATGGCTACACCTTC.

This clonotype has ten or more counts. This CDR3 reads CASSPLHGRDTQETQYF. The CDR3 DNA follows: TGTGCCAGCAGTCCATTACATGGTCGGGACACCCAAGAGACCCAGTACTTC. The rearrangement joins TRBV6-5 to TRBJ2-5; TRBD1 might be the D (6 bases). V lost 5 bases and J lost 1, with 20 bases in between. The germline V gene encodes CDR1 MNHEY and CDR2 SVGAGI. CDR3 length equals 17 residues.

This sequence joins TRBV5-4 and TRBJ2-2, with 7 positions matching TRBD1. J gave up 3 bases and V 4 bases, and 12 bases lay outside the gene matches. The CDR3 extends over 17 amino acids. Germline V gives CDR1 SGHNT, CDR2 YYREEE (reference sequence). The CDR3 loop reads CASSAGRGQWDTGELFF. The CDR3 DNA reads TGTGCCAGCAGCGCGGGCCGGGGACAGTGGGACACCGGGGAGCTGTTTTTT.

The J gene is TRBJ1-6, the V gene TRBV20-1, with D perhaps TRBD1 (5 bases). V was cut by 6 bases and J by 7 bases, with 16 bases left in between. The CDR3 runs 14 residues. Germline V gene data show CDR1 as DFQATT and CDR2 as SNEGSKA (reference sequence). In nucleotides, the CDR3 is TGCAGTGCGATGCAGGGATCGATAAATTCACCCCTCCACTTT. This encodes CSAMQGSINSPLHF.

The chain links TRBV28 to TRBJ2-5, with D uncertain. Germline values: CDR1 MDHEN, CDR2 SYDVKM. CDR3 length: 13 amino acids. The V and J ends lost 3 bases and 2 bases respectively, with 7 bases between them. CDR3 in amino acids: CASSFWAQETQYF. The DNA of the CDR3 is TGTGCCAGCAGTTTCTGGGCACAAGAGACCCAGTACTTC.